The TCR beta chain described here comes from a study of T cells after yellow fever vaccination. The study, taken as a whole, reports: Among primary-vaccination clones, most reappeared after the booster, at about 95% for CD4 and under 90% for CD8. A secondary response was less intense yet reached its peak sooner, at day 5 versus 15.

TCRdb fed the 5' RACE reads into MiXCR, producing one record per CDR3 protein. The sample shows around 330,000 distinct CDR3 sequences, approximately 3.9% of them seen only once. This clonotype has a count of ten or more. The antigen is not known. Trimming removed 2 bases from V and 4 bases from J; junction bases left unmatched: 4. This CDR3 contains 15 residues. Germline CDR1 SGHRS, CDR2 YFSETQ. The origin of this receptor is a man aged 18 to 29 who received the YFV17D yellow fever vaccine. The material was PBMCs, obtained on the day of the yellow fever booster vaccination. The chain recombines TRBV5-1 with TRBJ2-3, with 10 bases that match TRBD2. CDR3 DNA: TGCGCCAGCAGCTTAGGTAGCGGGGGGTCAGATACGCAGTATTTT. It encodes CASSLGSGGSDTQYF.